This passage covers 11 T cell receptor beta chains from one sample sequenced in a study of CD8 T cells in ankylosing spondylitis. TCRdb independently ran MiXCR on the 5' RACE reads; one entry per CDR3 protein. The data hold about 140,000 distinct CDR3 sequences, with 25% to 35% observed a single time. Sequencing was performed on synovial fluid, either unsorted or a sorted T cell fraction (not recorded which). The receptors stem from a male donor with ankylosing spondylitis.

The V call is TRBV7-9, the J call TRBJ1-5; 7 bases are shared with TRBD1. V gave up 3 bases and J gave up 6 bases; unmatched junction bases: 5. The CDR3 is made up of 14 amino acids. Looked up from germline, CDR1 is SEHNR and CDR2 is FQNEAQ (reference sequence). CDR3: CASSFQGDAQPQHF. In nucleotides, the CDR3 is TGTGCCAGCAGCTTTCAGGGGGACGCTCAGCCCCAGCATTTT.

The chain recombines TRBV9 with TRBJ1-2; D unresolved. The length of the CDR3 is 15 residues. Trimming removed 5 bases from V and 0 bases from J, with 14 bases in between. CDR1 is SGDLS and CDR2 is YYNGEE in the germline V gene. The chain's CDR3 is CASRGPEAANYGYTF. CDR3 bases: TGTGCCAGCAGGGGCCCGGAGGCGGCTAACTATGGCTACACCTTC.

This clonotype came up many times. The CDR3 nucleotides are TGTGCCATCAGTGAAGGGCAGCAAGAGACCCAGTACTTC. The encoded protein is CAISEGQQETQYF. The rearrangement uses TRBV10-3 and TRBJ2-5, with D unresolved. This CDR3 comprises 13 residues. The V end was cut by 3 bases, the J end by 2 bases, with 7 bases between. The V gene's germline CDR1 is ENHRY and CDR2 SYGVKD.

The rearrangement links TRBV5-1 to TRBJ1-6; D gene ambiguous. V was cut by 3 bases and J by 5 bases, with 12 bases left in between. Germline assignment: CDR1 SGHRS and CDR2 YFSETQ. The CDR3 covers 15 residues. The CDR3 bases are TGCGCCAGCAGCTCATGGTTCGGGAATAATTCACCCCTCCACTTT. Amino acids: CASSSWFGNNSPLHF.

This clonotype was seen more than once but under ten times. The chain couples TRBV11-2 to TRBJ1-3; D is uncertain. This CDR3 is built from 15 residues. Germline CDR1 reads SGHAT; CDR2 reads FQNNGV. V lost 5 bases, J lost 0 bases, and 11 bases lay in between. The CDR3 nucleotides read TGTGCCAGCAGCCGTCCGGGAGACTCTGGAAACACCATATATTTT. Translated, it gives CASSRPGDSGNTIYF.

The CDR3 loop reads CASSLEQGSTDTQYF. CDR3 nucleotides: TGCGCCAGCAGCTTGGAGCAGGGTAGCACAGATACGCAGTATTTT. The chain recombines TRBV5-1 with TRBJ2-3; weak D call: TRBD1 (5 bases). The V end lost 0 bases, the J end lost 0 bases, and 8 bases lay between the germline ends. This CDR3 is built from 15 residues. Germline V gene data show CDR1 as SGHRS and CDR2 as YFSETQ.

The chain is built from TRBV5-1 and TRBJ2-1, with 14 bases matching TRBD2. The CDR3 is made up of 17 amino acids. CDR1 is SGHRS, CDR2 YFSETQ, per germline. V shed 5 bases, J shed 9 bases, and the junction held 13 bases outside the gene matches. In DNA form, the CDR3 reads TGCGCCAGCAGAAAAGCCGGGACTAGCGGGAGTCCTGTTGAGCAGTTCTTC. Its protein product is CASRKAGTSGSPVEQFF.

For this clonotype: An end of the junction does not agree with germline; a read error may underlie this. The chain carries TRBV14 and TRBJ1-5, with a weak D call TRBD1 (5 bases). The CDR3 runs 13 residues. CDR1 is SGHDN, CDR2 FVKESK, per germline. The CDR3 loop reads CASSPGPSIPLTF. CDR3 DNA sequence: TGTGCCAGCAGCCCGGGACCGTCCATCCCCCTAACCTTT.

The CDR3 is CASSGQTTYGYTF. CDR3 DNA sequence: TGTGCCAGCAGTGGACAGACCACCTATGGCTACACCTTC. V gene TRBV2 combines with J gene TRBJ1-2; D perhaps matches TRBD1 (5 bases). Germline V gene sequence: CDR1 SNHLY, CDR2 FYNNEI. This CDR3 is 13 amino acids long. Trimming shortened V by 4 bases and J by 4 bases, and 10 bases separated the two germline ends.

This clonotype came up a few times. CDR3 sequence: CASSWTSGRNEQFF. The CDR3 bases are TGTGCCAGCAGCTGGACTAGCGGGAGGAATGAGCAGTTCTTC. The chain joins TRBV3-1 to TRBJ2-1, with TRBD2 identical over 14 bases. The V and J ends lost 5 bases and 7 bases, in that order; junction bases with no gene match: 1. Germline lookup yields CDR1 LGHDT and CDR2 YNNKEL (reference sequence). The CDR3 length is 14 residues.

This chain uses TRBV6-2 or TRBV6-3 with TRBJ1-1; D ambiguous. Deletions cut 10 bases from V and 1 base from J, with 16 bases between. The germline CDR1 and CDR2 sequences are MNHEY and SVGEGT. The CDR3 covers 14 residues. The CDR3 sequence is CATRGGRTNTEAFF. The DNA for the CDR3 is TGTGCCACCCGCGGTGGTAGGACGAACACTGAAGCTTTCTTT.